This T cell receptor (beta chain) was recovered during a study of blood T cell repertoires in COVID-19. Study details: Acute-phase and convalescent COVID-19 samples originated in the United States, Italy and Spain. PBMCs, B-cell-depleted T cells, or T cells provided the cDNA or gDNA that made up the material.

Seattle's enrolled individuals joined amid active infection and were then monitored longitudinally. The V segment lost 3 bases and the J segment 1 base; nucleotides outside the gene matches: 5. The germline gives CDR1 SNHLY, CDR2 FYNNEI. This CDR3 region has 15 residues. Under the authors' procedure: Estimation of nucleated cell counts was performed using reference gene primer amplification. Sequencing used immunoSEQ multiplex PCR; TCRdb keeps in-frame clones, though not all of them. The D gene and trimming were derived from the DNA, and the V and J assignments and clone size from that table. The table records around 440,000 clones, around 88% of them present only once.

The rearrangement links TRBV2 to TRBJ1-2, with 7 bases identical to TRBD1. The sample taken for sequencing was peripheral blood. The receptor was isolated from a woman in her forties or fifties with COVID-19, enrolled during active disease. In DNA, the CDR3 is TGTGCCAGCAGTGAGAACAGGGGTCGTAACTATGGCTACACCTTC. Protein product: CASSENRGRNYGYTF.